The 27 T cell receptor beta chains presented below share a single source sample, sequenced in a study of CD8+ T cells in alopecia areata. The authors extracted RNA and reverse transcribed it into cDNA as the sequencing template. TCRdb's table, derived via immunoSEQ multiplex PCR, lists solely in-frame clones and lacks some. Seen here are 55,000 to 75,000 clones, 45% to 55% observed once, and the top ten hold 17%. Specimen: CD8+ T cells sorted from blood, collected at week 0. The receptors shown here come from a human donor with alopecia areata.

This clone came up many times. J is TRBJ2-7 and V is TRBV7-2, with D unresolved. Germline lookup yields CDR1 SGHTA and CDR2 FQGNSA. This CDR3 has 15 amino acids. Trimming pared 1 base from V and 0 bases from J, leaving 10 bases between. CDR3 sequence: CASSLVRLSSYEQYF. The CDR3 nucleotides are TGTGCCAGCAGCTTAGTAAGGCTGAGCTCCTACGAGCAGTACTTC.

In its sample, this clone was seen a few times. V usage is TRBV29-1 and J usage is TRBJ2-1; D is undetermined. Trimming took 6 bases from V and 3 from J, leaving 9 bases between them. The CDR3 runs to 12 residues. From germline, CDR1 is SQVTM and CDR2 ANQGSEA. The CDR3 DNA follows: TGCAGCGTACCAGATTACTACAATGAGCAGTTCTTC. Translation: CSVPDYYNEQFF.

The table lists this clone with a count of one. The J gene is TRBJ2-1, the V gene TRBV27, with D uncertain. Trimming pared 5 bases from V and 0 bases from J, leaving 8 bases between. Germline CDR1 and CDR2: MNHEY and SMNVEV (reference sequence). CDR3 length equals 14 residues. This chain's CDR3 is CASSQSSSYNEQFF. In DNA, the CDR3 is TGTGCCAGCAGTCAAAGCAGCTCCTACAATGAGCAGTTCTTC.

The V gene is TRBV4-1, the J gene TRBJ2-2; D gene uncertain. Germline V gene lookup returns CDR1 MGHRA and CDR2 YSYEKL. The ends were cut back, 0 bases at V and 2 bases at J, with 7 bases in the middle. The CDR3 runs 15 residues. CDR3 in amino acids: CASSQDVDNTGELFF. As DNA, the CDR3 is TGCGCCAGCAGCCAAGATGTGGATAACACCGGGGAGCTGTTTTTT.

There are a few counts of this clone. J is TRBJ1-2 and V is TRBV30; D might be TRBD1 (6 bases). This CDR3 contains 13 residues. Deletions cut 1 base from V and 6 bases from J, with 12 bases between. Germline V gene data show CDR1 as GTSNPN and CDR2 as SVGIG (reference sequence). CDR3 protein: CAWSGGGGDGYTF. DNA for the CDR3: TGTGCCTGGAGTGGAGGAGGGGGAGATGGCTACACCTTC.

This clone was seen repeatedly, ten times or more. In DNA, the CDR3 is TGTGCCAGCAGGGGAGGAAATCAGCCCCAGCATTTT. Its translation is CASRGGNQPQHF. The rearrangement joins TRBV6-1 to TRBJ1-5; D not certain. Trimming cost V 6 bases and J 4 bases, with 7 bases left between them. Germline CDR1 and CDR2: MNHNS and SASEGT. The length of the CDR3 is 12 residues.

This clone is medium-sized in the sample. The chain employs TRBV9 and TRBJ2-2; 9 nucleotides line up with TRBD2. CDR3 length: 17 amino acids. Germline CDR1 reads SGDLS; CDR2 reads YYNGEE. Trimming removed 0 bases from V and 5 bases from J; junction bases left unmatched: 8. CDR3 sequence (DNA): TGTGCCAGCAGCGTAGCTCCCGCGGGAGGGCGGACCGGGGAGCTGTTTTTT. It specifies CASSVAPAGGRTGELFF.

Only a few counts were recorded for this clone. This rearrangement joins TRBV29-1 to TRBJ2-3; no reliable D call. V lost 1 base and J 5 bases, leaving 7 bases between the germline ends. The CDR3 has 12 residues. Germline V lookup: CDR1 SQVTM, CDR2 ANQGSEA. The CDR3 reads CSVEVRLDTQYF. In DNA, the CDR3 is TGCAGCGTTGAAGTGAGGTTAGATACGCAGTATTTT.

As DNA, the CDR3 is TGTGCCAGCTCAGAGGACAGCTCCTACGAGCAGTACTTC. Its translation: CASSEDSSYEQYF. The chain recombines TRBV18 with TRBJ2-7, with D perhaps TRBD1 (6 bases). Per germline, CDR1 KGHSH and CDR2 LQKENI. CDR3 length: 13 amino acids. Trimming stripped 5 bases from V and 0 bases from J, with 8 bases between.

The chain links TRBV27 to TRBJ2-7; TRBD1 is a possible D gene (6 bases). Germline V gene data show CDR1 as MNHEY and CDR2 as SMNVEV (reference sequence). Trimming cost V 5 bases and J 1 base, with 12 bases left between them. This CDR3 has 14 residues. The DNA for the CDR3 is TGTGCCAGCAGTCCCGGGACATTATCCTACGAGCAGTACTTC. This gives the protein CASSPGTLSYEQYF.

CDR3 amino acids: CASSPRGTGFEQYF. In DNA, the CDR3 is TGTGCCAGCAGTCCCCGAGGGACAGGGTTCGAGCAGTACTTC. V and J are TRBV27 and TRBJ2-7; 9 bases line up with TRBD1. The CDR3 is 14 amino acids. Losses at the gene ends were 5 bases for V and 6 bases for J; bases not matched to a gene: 8. In germline, CDR1 is MNHEY, CDR2 SMNVEV (reference sequence).

The CDR3 reads CASSLGTSGGEQYF. The CDR3 coding sequence is TGTGCCAGCAGCTTAGGGACTAGTGGGGGGGAGCAGTACTTC. The chain uses TRBV7-2 and TRBJ2-7; 7 nucleotides align to TRBD2. Unmatched junction bases numbered 7, after V lost 1 base and J lost 7 bases. The CDR3 totals 14 residues. Germline CDR1 reads SGHTA; CDR2 reads FQGNSA.

J is TRBJ2-7 and V is TRBV9, with TRBD2 identical over 13 bases. The CDR3 runs 16 residues. Looked up from germline, CDR1 is SGDLS and CDR2 is YYNGEE. V lost 0 bases, J lost 5 bases, and 5 bases stayed unmatched. The DNA for the CDR3 is TGTGCCAGCAGCGTAGCTGGACTAGCGGGAGTGCACGAGCAGTACTTC. Its translation: CASSVAGLAGVHEQYF.

The chain carries TRBV27 and TRBJ2-1, with 11 nucleotides matching TRBD2. The CDR3 totals 16 residues. V gave up 6 bases and J gave up 6 bases; unmatched junction bases: 10. Germline V gives CDR1 MNHEY, CDR2 SMNVEV (reference sequence). CDR3 in amino acids: CASSFTGTSGSNEQFF. In DNA form, the CDR3 reads TGTGCCAGCAGCTTTACGGGGACTAGCGGATCCAATGAGCAGTTCTTC.

This clone was found many times. At one end the junction does not follow the germline gene, possibly because of a read error. The chain carries TRBV18 and TRBJ2-1, with a possible D match to TRBD1 (5 bases). CDR1 is KGHSH, CDR2 LQKENI, per germline. The CDR3 loop spans 12 amino acids. CDR3 region: CASFVGDSAKIF. The CDR3 DNA sequence: TGTGCCAGCTTTGTCGGCGACAGTGCGAAGATCTTC.

The chain uses TRBV5-6 and TRBJ2-5; 15 positions agree with TRBD2. Unmatched junction bases numbered 9, after V lost 2 bases and J lost 1 base. This CDR3 is 19 amino acids long. Germline lookup yields CDR1 SGHDT and CDR2 YYEEEE. The DNA for the CDR3 is TGTGCCAGCAGCTTACCACCGGGACTAGCGGGAGGACGCCAAGAGACCCAGTACTTC. Its translation: CASSLPPGLAGGRQETQYF.

The genes are TRBV5-6 and TRBJ2-2; either TRBD1 or TRBD2 may supply D (5 bases each). Per the germline V gene, CDR1 is SGHDT and CDR2 is YYEEEE. The ends were cut back, 5 bases at V and 5 bases at J, with 7 bases in the middle. This CDR3 region has 12 residues. CDR3 loop: CASSWGTGELFF. The CDR3 nucleotides are TGTGCCAGCAGTTGGGGGACCGGGGAGCTGTTTTTT. The full variable domain, in which reference TRBV5-6 and TRBJ2-2 provide the parts outside the CDR3, is DAGVTQSPTHLIKTRGQQVTLRCSPKSGHDTVSWYQQALGQGPQFIFQYYEEEERQRGNFPDRFSGHQFPNYSSELNVNALLLGDSALYLCASSWGTGELFFGEGSRLTVL.

The V call is TRBV9, the J call TRBJ1-2, with TRBD1 identical over 7 bases. The germline gives CDR1 SGDLS, CDR2 YYNGEE. J gave up 10 bases and V 3 bases, and 9 bases lay outside the gene matches. The CDR3 sequence is 13 residues long. Here the CDR3 reads CASSAGQARDYTF. The CDR3 bases are TGTGCCAGCAGCGCTGGACAGGCGAGAGACTACACCTTC.

This chain links TRBV7-2 with TRBJ2-7; D uncertain. The ends were cut back, 2 bases at V and 0 bases at J, with 5 bases in the middle. This CDR3 comprises 13 residues. Germline CDR1 is SGHTA and CDR2 is FQGNSA. CDR3 bases: TGTGCCAGCAGCTTAAGGGTCTCCTACGAGCAGTACTTC. This translates into CASSLRVSYEQYF.

V is TRBV19 and J is TRBJ1-1, with TRBD1 identical over 8 bases. This CDR3 contains 16 residues. Germline V gene data show CDR1 as LNHDA and CDR2 as SQIVND (reference sequence). V lost 0 bases to trimming and J lost 1 base; unmatched junction nucleotides: 4. The CDR3 loop is CASSIDAGGTNTEAFF. DNA of the CDR3: TGTGCCAGTAGTATAGACGCAGGGGGCACGAACACTGAAGCTTTCTTT. Looking up the rest from reference TRBV19 and TRBJ1-1 gives the full variable domain: DGGITQSPKYLFRKEGQNVTLSCEQNLNHDAMYWYRQDPGQGLRLIYYSQIVNDFQKGDIAEGYSVSREKKESFPLTVTSAQKNPTAFYLCASSIDAGGTNTEAFFGQGTRLTVV.

This chain joins TRBV9 and TRBJ2-5, with 8 bases aligning to TRBD2. Germline assignment: CDR1 SGDLS and CDR2 YYNGEE. CDR3 size: 15 residues. The V gene end was trimmed by 3 bases and the J gene end by 7 bases; junction bases not matched to a gene: 11. In DNA, the CDR3 is TGTGCCAGCAGCGGTAATCGAACTAGCGGTAGGACCCAGTACTTC. Protein sequence: CASSGNRTSGRTQYF.

The table lists this clone with many counts. This chain connects TRBV6-4 to TRBJ2-1; 12 bases match TRBD2. This CDR3 has 16 residues. The ends lost 5 bases at V and 2 bases at J; junction bases unmatched: 4. CDR1 MRHNA and CDR2 SNTAGT come from the germline V gene. This CDR3 is CASSRLAGDPYNEQFF. DNA of the CDR3: TGTGCCAGCAGTCGACTAGCGGGAGACCCCTACAATGAGCAGTTCTTC.

On this clone itself: The sample holds other DNA sequences that translate to the same CDR3. The chain employs TRBV29-1 and TRBJ2-7, with TRBD2 identical over 7 bases. Germline values: CDR1 SQVTM, CDR2 ANQGSEA. The V gene end was trimmed by 3 bases and the J gene end by 0 bases; junction bases not matched to a gene: 2. The CDR3 consists of 13 residues. The CDR3 sequence: CSVDGGSSYEQYF. DNA of the CDR3: TGCAGCGTTGACGGGGGGAGCTCCTACGAGCAGTACTTC.

This clone was detected a few times. The CDR3 loop is CASSKEGADTYNEQFF. The DNA of the CDR3 is TGTGCCAGCAGCAAAGAGGGAGCGGATACCTACAATGAGCAGTTCTTC. This chain connects TRBV21-1 to TRBJ2-1; whether TRBD2, the table's D call, matches the DNA was not checked. TRBV21-1 corresponds to a pseudogene. The CDR3 sequence is 16 residues long.

The table lists this clone with a few counts. The chain joins TRBV11-2 to TRBJ1-1; D call uncertain. V lost 1 base to trimming and J lost 6 bases, with 9 bases between them. The germline V gene encodes CDR1 SGHAT and CDR2 FQNNGV. CDR3 length: 13 amino acids. This chain's CDR3 is CASSLGGMAEAFF. CDR3 sequence (DNA): TGTGCCAGCAGCTTAGGAGGGATGGCTGAAGCTTTCTTT.

The J gene is TRBJ2-7, the V gene TRBV27, with unresolved D. The J call may be incorrect, as the DNA end agrees better with TRBJ2-4. The V gene's germline CDR1 is MNHEY and CDR2 SMNVEV (reference sequence). The CDR3 runs to 15 residues. The CDR3 reads CASSLLPLDKNIQYF. For the CDR3, the DNA is TGTGCCAGCAGTTTGTTACCCCTCGACAAAAACATTCAGTACTTC.

The table lists this clone with a few counts. V is TRBV2 and J is TRBJ2-4, with unresolved D. The germline V and J ends were trimmed by 2 bases and 3 bases, with 11 bases remaining between them. The germline V gene has CDR1 SNHLY and CDR2 FYNNEI. The CDR3 is made up of 15 amino acids. The CDR3 DNA reads as TGTGCCAGCAGTGAATCCAACGGCCACAAAAACATTCAGTACTTC. Protein product: CASSESNGHKNIQYF.